What follows are 3 T cell receptor beta chains derived from one specimen sequenced in a study of OX40 agonist ivuxolimab in advanced cancers. Measured with immunoSEQ multiplex PCR; TCRdb has only the in-frame clones, and not every one. Of more than 15,000 clones listed, roughly 86% are singletons. The sequenced sample was CD4+ or CD8+ T cells sorted from blood, obtained in a trial of the OX40 agonist ivuxolimab. Receptor source: an adult with an advanced solid tumor such as melanoma, head and neck, liver or kidney cancer.

The chain has TRBV7-2 and TRBJ1-5; TRBD1 matches 8 bases. The V gene's germline CDR1 is SGHTA and CDR2 FQGNSA. The CDR3 extends over 16 amino acids. J gave up 4 bases and V 4 bases, and 9 bases lay outside the gene matches. The CDR3 DNA sequence: TGTGCCAGCAGCTCTACTAGGACAGGGAGGAATCAGCCCCAGCATTTT. This codes for CASSSTRTGRNQPQHF.

The V gene is TRBV6-1, the J gene TRBJ1-6; no clear D gene. Germline loops: CDR1 MNHNS, CDR2 SASEGT. The CDR3 contains 15 residues. V was cut by 1 base and J by 10 bases, with 14 bases left in between. CDR3 in DNA: TGTGCCAGCAGTGAAGTATTAAACCTTCACTCACCCCTCCACTTT. It specifies CASSEVLNLHSPLHF.

J is TRBJ1-6 and V is TRBV19, with 7 positions matching TRBD1. CDR1 is LNHDA, CDR2 SQIVND, per germline (reference sequence). V was clipped by 5 bases and J by 9 bases; unmatched bases: 7. This CDR3 is 14 amino acids long. CDR3 sequence: CASSLRDSPSPLHF. CDR3 nucleotides: TGTGCCAGTAGTCTACGGGACAGCCCTTCACCCCTCCACTTT.